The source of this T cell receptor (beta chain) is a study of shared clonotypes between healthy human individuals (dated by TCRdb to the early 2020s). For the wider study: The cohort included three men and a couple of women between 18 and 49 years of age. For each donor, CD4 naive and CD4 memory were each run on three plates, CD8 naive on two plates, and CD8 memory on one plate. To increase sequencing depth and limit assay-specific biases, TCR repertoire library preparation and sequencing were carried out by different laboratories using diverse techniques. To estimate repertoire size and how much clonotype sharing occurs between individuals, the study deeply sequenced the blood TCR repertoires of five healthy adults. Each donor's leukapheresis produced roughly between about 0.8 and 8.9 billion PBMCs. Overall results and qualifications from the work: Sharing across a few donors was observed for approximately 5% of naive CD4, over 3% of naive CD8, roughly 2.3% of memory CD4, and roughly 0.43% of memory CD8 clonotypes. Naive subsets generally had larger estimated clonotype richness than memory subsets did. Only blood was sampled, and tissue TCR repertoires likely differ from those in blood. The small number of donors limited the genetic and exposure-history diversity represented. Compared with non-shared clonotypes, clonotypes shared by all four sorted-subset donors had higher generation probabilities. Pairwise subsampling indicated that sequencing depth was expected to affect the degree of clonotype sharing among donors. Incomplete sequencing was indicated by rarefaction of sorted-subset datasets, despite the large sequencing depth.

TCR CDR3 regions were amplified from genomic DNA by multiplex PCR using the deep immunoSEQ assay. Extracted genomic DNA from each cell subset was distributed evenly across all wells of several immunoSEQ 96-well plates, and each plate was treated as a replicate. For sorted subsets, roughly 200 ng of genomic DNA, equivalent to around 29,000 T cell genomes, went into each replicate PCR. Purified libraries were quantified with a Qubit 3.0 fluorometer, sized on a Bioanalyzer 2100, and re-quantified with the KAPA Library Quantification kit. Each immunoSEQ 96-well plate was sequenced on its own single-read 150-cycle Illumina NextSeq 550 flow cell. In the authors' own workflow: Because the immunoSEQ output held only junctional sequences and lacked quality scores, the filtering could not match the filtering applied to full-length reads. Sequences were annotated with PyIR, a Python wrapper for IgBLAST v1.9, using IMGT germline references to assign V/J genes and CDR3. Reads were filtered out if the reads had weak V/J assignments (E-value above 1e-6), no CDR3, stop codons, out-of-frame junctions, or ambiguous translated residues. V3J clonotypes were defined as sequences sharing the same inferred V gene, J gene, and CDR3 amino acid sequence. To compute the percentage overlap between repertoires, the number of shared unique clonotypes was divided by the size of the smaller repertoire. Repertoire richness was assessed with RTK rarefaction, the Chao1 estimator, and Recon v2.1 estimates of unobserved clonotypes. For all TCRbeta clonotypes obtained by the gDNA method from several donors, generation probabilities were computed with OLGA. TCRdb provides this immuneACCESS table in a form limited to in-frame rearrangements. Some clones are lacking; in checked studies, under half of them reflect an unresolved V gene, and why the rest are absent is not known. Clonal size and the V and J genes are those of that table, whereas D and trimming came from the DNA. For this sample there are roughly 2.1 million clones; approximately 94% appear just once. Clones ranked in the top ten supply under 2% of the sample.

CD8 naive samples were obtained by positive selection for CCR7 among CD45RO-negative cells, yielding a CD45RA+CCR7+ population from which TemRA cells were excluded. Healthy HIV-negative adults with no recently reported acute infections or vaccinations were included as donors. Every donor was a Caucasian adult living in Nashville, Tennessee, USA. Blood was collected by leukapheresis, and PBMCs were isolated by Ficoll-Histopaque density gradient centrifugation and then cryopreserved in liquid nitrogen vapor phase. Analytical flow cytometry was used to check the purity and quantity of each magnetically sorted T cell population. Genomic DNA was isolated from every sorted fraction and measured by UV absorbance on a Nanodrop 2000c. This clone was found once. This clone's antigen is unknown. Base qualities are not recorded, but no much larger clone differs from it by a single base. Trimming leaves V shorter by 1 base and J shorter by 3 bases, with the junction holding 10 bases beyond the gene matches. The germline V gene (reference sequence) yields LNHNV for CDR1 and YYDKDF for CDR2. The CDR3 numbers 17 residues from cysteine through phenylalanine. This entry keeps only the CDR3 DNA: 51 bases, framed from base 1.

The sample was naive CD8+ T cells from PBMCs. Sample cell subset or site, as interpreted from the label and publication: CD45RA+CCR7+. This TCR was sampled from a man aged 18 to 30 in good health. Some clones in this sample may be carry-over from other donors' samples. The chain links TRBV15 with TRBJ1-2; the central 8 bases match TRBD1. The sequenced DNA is TGTGCCACCAGCAGAGCCTTAACAGGACAGGGTGACTATGGCTACACCTTC. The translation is CATSRALTGQGDYGYTF.